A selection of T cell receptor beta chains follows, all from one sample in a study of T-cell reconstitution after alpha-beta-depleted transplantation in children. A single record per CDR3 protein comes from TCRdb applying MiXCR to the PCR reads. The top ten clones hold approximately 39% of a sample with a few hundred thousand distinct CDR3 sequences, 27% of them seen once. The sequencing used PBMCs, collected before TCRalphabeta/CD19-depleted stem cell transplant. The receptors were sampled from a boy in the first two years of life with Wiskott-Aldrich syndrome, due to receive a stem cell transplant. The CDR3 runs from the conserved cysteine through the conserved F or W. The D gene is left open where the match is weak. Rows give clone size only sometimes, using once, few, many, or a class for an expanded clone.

CDR3 protein: CASSAYRYEQYF; CDR3 DNA: TGTGCCAGCAGTGCGTACAGGTACGAGCAGTACTTC; clone size: once; V gene: TRBV28; D gene: .; J gene: TRBJ2-7
CDR3 protein: CASSAEEGYGGYTF; CDR3 DNA: TGTGCCAGCAGCGCAGAAGAGGGCTACGGTGGCTACACCTTC; clone size: few; V gene: TRBV9; D gene: .; J gene: TRBJ1-2
CDR3 protein: CASSPEHAGTGNTEAFF; CDR3 DNA: TGTGCCAGCAGTCCTGAACATGCCGGGACAGGGAACACTGAAGCTTTCTTT; clone size: .; V gene: TRBV27; D gene: TRBD1; J gene: TRBJ1-1
CDR3 protein: CASSWAGTALSEQYF; CDR3 DNA: TGTGCCAGCAGCTGGGCGGGGACAGCTCTATCCGAGCAGTACTTC; clone size: few; V gene: TRBV7-9; D gene: .; J gene: TRBJ2-7
CDR3 protein: CASSARQTNYGYTF; CDR3 DNA: TGTGCCAGCAGCGCAAGACAGACCAACTATGGCTACACCTTC; clone size: .; V gene: TRBV7-9; D gene: .; J gene: TRBJ1-2
CDR3 protein: CASSFPARTGGNNEQFF; CDR3 DNA: TGTGCCAGCAGCTTTCCGGCTAGGACAGGAGGTAACAATGAGCAGTTCTTC; clone size: few; V gene: TRBV7-2; D gene: TRBD1; J gene: TRBJ2-1
CDR3 protein: CASSLGGAGTEAFF; CDR3 DNA: TGTGCCAGCAGCTTAGGGGGGGCCGGGACTGAAGCTTTCTTT; clone size: many; V gene: TRBV5-1; D gene: .; J gene: TRBJ1-1
CDR3 protein: CATGGPPGTQYF; CDR3 DNA: TGTGCGACAGGGGGACCGCCGGGGACCCAGTACTTC; clone size: .; V gene: TRBV12-3/TRBV12-4; D gene: TRBD1; J gene: TRBJ2-5
CDR3 protein: CASSLYPSGSLGETQYF; CDR3 DNA: TGTGCCAGCAGTTTATATCCTAGCGGGAGTCTAGGAGAGACCCAGTACTTC; clone size: few; V gene: TRBV28; D gene: TRBD2; J gene: TRBJ2-5
CDR3 protein: CASSFSGTYQETQYF; CDR3 DNA: TGTGCCAGCAGCTTTAGCGGGACGTACCAAGAGACCCAGTACTTC; clone size: few; V gene: TRBV5-5; D gene: TRBD2; J gene: TRBJ2-5
CDR3 protein: CSASRPGTSGSLPYEQYF; CDR3 DNA: TGCAGTGCTAGCCGCCCCGGGACTAGCGGGAGTCTTCCCTACGAGCAGTACTTC; clone size: .; V gene: TRBV20-1; D gene: TRBD2; J gene: TRBJ2-7
CDR3 protein: CASSRRGAVRETQYF; CDR3 DNA: TGTGCCAGCAGCCGCAGGGGAGCGGTCAGAGAGACCCAGTACTTC; clone size: many; V gene: TRBV14; D gene: .; J gene: TRBJ2-5
CDR3 protein: CASSLRQFDSGNTIYF; CDR3 DNA: TGTGCCAGCAGTTTGAGACAGTTCGACTCTGGAAACACCATATATTTT; clone size: .; V gene: TRBV12-3/TRBV12-4; D gene: .; J gene: TRBJ1-3
CDR3 protein: CASSVALSNYGYTF; CDR3 DNA: TGTGCCAGCAGCGTTGCCCTTTCTAACTATGGCTACACCTTC; clone size: .; V gene: TRBV9; D gene: .; J gene: TRBJ1-2
CDR3 protein: CASRFDSANTEAFF; CDR3 DNA: TGTGCCAGCAGATTCGACAGTGCGAACACTGAAGCTTTCTTT; clone size: .; V gene: TRBV6-1; D gene: .; J gene: TRBJ1-1
CDR3 protein: CASSPGLVKNIQYF; CDR3 DNA: TGTGCCAGCAGCCCGGGACTAGTCAAAAACATTCAGTACTTC; clone size: few; V gene: TRBV5-5; D gene: TRBD2; J gene: TRBJ2-4
CDR3 protein: CASNFPSGRASYNEQFF; CDR3 DNA: TGTGCCAGCAATTTTCCTAGCGGGAGGGCATCCTACAATGAGCAGTTCTTC; clone size: few; V gene: TRBV7-9; D gene: TRBD2; J gene: TRBJ2-1
CDR3 protein: CASSLFPSGNTIYF; CDR3 DNA: TGTGCCAGCAGTTTGTTTCCCTCTGGAAACACCATATATTTT; clone size: .; V gene: TRBV12-3/TRBV12-4; D gene: .; J gene: TRBJ1-3
CDR3 protein: CASSQVVVSDTQYF; CDR3 DNA: TGTGCCAGCAGCCAAGTGGTCGTTTCAGATACGCAGTATTTT; clone size: .; V gene: TRBV3-1; D gene: .; J gene: TRBJ2-3
CDR3 protein: CASTVNPGNTIYF; CDR3 DNA: TGTGCCAGCACTGTAAATCCTGGAAACACCATATATTTT; clone size: few; V gene: TRBV5-5; D gene: .; J gene: TRBJ1-3
CDR3 protein: CASTDYNEQFF; CDR3 DNA: TGCGCCAGCACCGATTACAATGAGCAGTTCTTC; clone size: few; V gene: TRBV5-1; D gene: .; J gene: TRBJ2-1
CDR3 protein: CASSPVPRTGELFF; CDR3 DNA: TGCGCCAGCAGCCCCGTTCCCCGGACCGGGGAGCTGTTTTTT; clone size: .; V gene: TRBV5-1; D gene: .; J gene: TRBJ2-2
CDR3 protein: CASSQERRLNTEAFF; CDR3 DNA: TGTGCCAGCAGCCAAGAGCGACGGTTGAACACTGAAGCTTTCTTT; clone size: few; V gene: TRBV14; D gene: .; J gene: TRBJ1-1
CDR3 protein: CASSLGAGGTSYEQYF; CDR3 DNA: TGCGCCAGCAGCTTGGGAGCGGGAGGTACTAGCTACGAGCAGTACTTC; clone size: .; V gene: TRBV5-1; D gene: TRBD2; J gene: TRBJ2-7